The source of this T cell receptor beta chain is a study of cytomegalovirus exposure and HLA in healthy donors. Use of 60 Vbeta and 13 Jbeta primers characterized the PCR. Assay used: immunoSEQ multiplex PCR; TCRdb lists only in-frame clones, some missing. This sample has about 190,000 clones, with roughly 86% found just once. Points on this clone: Its antigen remains unknown.

The study's findings and limits: Despite most TCR sequences being rare, some public TCRs occurred in many donors. Segments of the TCR beta V type were, in most cases, productive about 87% or about 30% of the time in an earlier analysis. Among TCR beta chains of equal frequency, HLA-associated ones were more clonally expanded in a later analysis.

Specimen: PBMCs. The receptor was derived from a man aged 35 to 55 in good health and CMV-seropositive.

The chain's CDR3 is CASRERGGNTGELFF. The CDR3 DNA follows: TGTGCCAGCAGGGAGCGAGGGGGTAACACCGGGGAGCTGTTTTTT. V usage is TRBV7-3 and J usage is TRBJ2-2; TRBD1 might be the D (6 bases). Trimming removed 6 bases at V and 2 bases at J, with 13 bases between. The CDR3 covers 15 residues. Per the germline V gene, CDR1 is SGHTA and CDR2 is FQGTGA. Full variable domain (missing parts from reference TRBV7-3 and TRBJ2-2): GAGVSQTPSNKVTEKGKYVELRCDPISGHTALYWYRQSLGQGPEFLIYFQGTGAADDSGLPNDRFFAVRPEGSVSTLKIQRTERGDSAVYLCASRERGGNTGELFFGEGSRLTVL.